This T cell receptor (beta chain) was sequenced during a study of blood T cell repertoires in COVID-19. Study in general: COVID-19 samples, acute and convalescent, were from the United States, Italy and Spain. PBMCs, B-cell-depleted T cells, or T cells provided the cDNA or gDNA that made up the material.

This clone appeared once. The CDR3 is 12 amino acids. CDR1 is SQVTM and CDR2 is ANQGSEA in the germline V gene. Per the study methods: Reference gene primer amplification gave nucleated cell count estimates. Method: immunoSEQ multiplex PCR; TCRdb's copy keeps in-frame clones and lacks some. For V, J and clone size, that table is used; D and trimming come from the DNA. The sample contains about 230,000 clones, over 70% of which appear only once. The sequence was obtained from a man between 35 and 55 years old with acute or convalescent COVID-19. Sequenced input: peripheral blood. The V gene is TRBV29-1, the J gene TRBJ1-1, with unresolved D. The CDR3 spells CSSGGWNTEAFF. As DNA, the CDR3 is TGCAGTAGTGGAGGGTGGAACACTGAAGCTTTCTTT.